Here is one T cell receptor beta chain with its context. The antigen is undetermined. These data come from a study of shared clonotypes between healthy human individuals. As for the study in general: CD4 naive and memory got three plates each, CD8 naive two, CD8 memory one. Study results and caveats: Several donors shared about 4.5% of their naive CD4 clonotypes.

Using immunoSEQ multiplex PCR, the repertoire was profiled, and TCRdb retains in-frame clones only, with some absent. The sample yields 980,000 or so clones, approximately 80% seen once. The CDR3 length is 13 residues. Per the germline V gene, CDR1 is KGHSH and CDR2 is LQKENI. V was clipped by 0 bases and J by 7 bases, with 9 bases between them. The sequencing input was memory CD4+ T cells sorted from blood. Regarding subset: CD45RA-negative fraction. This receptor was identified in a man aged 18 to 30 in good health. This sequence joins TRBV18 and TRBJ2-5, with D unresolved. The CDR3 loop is CASSPPMIGTQYF. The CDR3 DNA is TGTGCCAGCTCACCACCGATGATAGGGACCCAGTACTTC.